This TCR beta chain was identified in a study of cytomegalovirus exposure and HLA in healthy donors. Each donor's status was that of a healthy bone marrow donor. PCR was performed using 60 Vbeta and 13 Jbeta primers. Libraries were prepared by immunoSEQ multiplex PCR; TCRdb keeps only in-frame clonotypes and omits some of them. Among hundreds of thousands of clones listed, 77% were seen once. As regards this clone: Its antigen is unidentified.

The CDR3 covers 20 residues. V was pared by 0 bases and J by 3 bases, with 19 bases of the junction left unmatched. Study-wide points: Confirmation was obtained in vitro that a few CMV-associated chains are specific for CMV antigens. Cytomegalovirus-associated TCR beta chains were listed, numbering under 200.

The TCR sequence derives from a woman aged 55-70 years in good health and CMV-seropositive. Material: PBMCs. The chain recombines TRBV6-7 with TRBJ1-1; 7 bases match TRBD1. TRBV6-7 is an ORF, with its function uncertain. The CDR3 sequence is CASSYSFSLVGDRPYTEAFF. In DNA form, the CDR3 reads TGTGCCAGCAGTTACTCGTTTTCGTTAGTGGGGGACAGACCGTACACTGAAGCTTTCTTT.